Presented here are 20 T cell receptor beta chains from one specimen sequenced in a study of response to subunit inactivated influenza vaccine. TCRdb reanalysed the RT-PCR reads using MiXCR and keeps one entry per CDR3 protein. Of more than 450,000 distinct CDR3 sequences in the sample, approximately 12% were seen once. Here the sequenced sample was PBMCs from blood, taken on the day of vaccination. The receptors stem from a man aged 50-60 years who received an inactivated influenza vaccine.

Only a few counts were recorded for this clonotype. This chain joins TRBV24-1 and TRBJ2-1; 7 bases fit TRBD2. Germline V gene data show CDR1 as KGHDR and CDR2 as SFDVKD. CDR3 length equals 13 residues. V was clipped by 5 bases and J by 4 bases; unmatched bases: 1. The CDR3 protein is CATSAGGYNEQFF. The CDR3 DNA is TGTGCCACCAGTGCGGGAGGTTACAATGAGCAGTTCTTC.

The J gene is TRBJ1-5, the V gene TRBV19; 10 bases are a match to TRBD1. The germline V gene has CDR1 LNHDA and CDR2 SQIVND (reference sequence). The CDR3 is 16 residues long. Unmatched junction bases numbered 8, after V lost 3 bases and J lost 6 bases. CDR3 sequence: CASSIPGQGRAQPQHF. CDR3 in DNA: TGTGCCAGTAGTATTCCGGGACAGGGGAGAGCTCAGCCCCAGCATTTT.

This chain joins TRBV28 and TRBJ2-5; 11 bases fit TRBD2. The CDR3 has 15 amino acids. Germline V CDR1 and CDR2: MDHEN, SYDVKM. The V segment lost 7 bases and the J segment 5 bases; nucleotides outside the gene matches: 9. CDR3 amino acids: CASTIAGGGRETQYF. CDR3 in DNA: TGTGCCAGCACAATAGCGGGGGGGGGTCGGGAGACCCAGTACTTC.

At least ten counts were recorded for this clonotype. The CDR3 bases are TGCAGTGGGACGGACAGGGGTCCCTACGAGCAGTACTTC. It encodes CSGTDRGPYEQYF. V and J are TRBV20-1 and TRBJ2-7, with 9 bases identical to TRBD1. CDR3 length: 13 residues. The germline V gene has CDR1 DFQATT and CDR2 SNEGSKA (reference sequence). Trimming removed 7 bases from V and 2 bases from J; junction bases left unmatched: 6.

The table lists this clonotype with a few counts. V is TRBV20-1 and J is TRBJ2-1, with TRBD2 identical over 12 bases. The CDR3 contains 12 residues. CDR1 and CDR2 from the germline V gene are DFQATT and SNEGSKA (reference sequence). The CDR3 DNA reads TGCAGGACCGGACTAGCGGGATCGGAGCAGTTCTTC. It specifies CRTGLAGSEQFF.

This clonotype was counted many times. CDR3: CASSPTGGGSYEQYF. The CDR3 nucleotides are TGTGCCAGCAGCCCCACTGGGGGGGGGTCCTACGAGCAGTACTTC. The V and J genes are TRBV12-3 or TRBV12-4 and TRBJ2-7; 7 bases line up with TRBD2. CDR3 length: 15 amino acids. V trimming: 6 bases; J trimming: 1 base; junction bases outside the gene matches: 9.

CDR3 bases: TGTGCCAGCCGGAGAGGGAAACAATGGAATCAGCCCCAGCATTTT. Its translation: CASRRGKQWNQPQHF. The chain is built from TRBV12-3 or TRBV12-4 and TRBJ1-5; D gene uncertain. CDR3 length equals 15 residues. V gave up 8 bases and J gave up 4 bases, with 18 bases separating them.

This clonotype was detected a few times. The V call is TRBV20-1, the J call TRBJ2-1, with TRBD2 identical over 8 bases. The V gene's germline CDR1 is DFQATT and CDR2 SNEGSKA (reference sequence). The CDR3 covers 12 residues. V gave up 3 bases and J gave up 10 bases; unmatched junction bases: 5. CDR3: CSASGRAGEQFF. The CDR3, as DNA: TGCAGTGCTAGCGGGAGGGCGGGGGAGCAGTTCTTC.

A few counts support this clonotype. The chain employs TRBV2 and TRBJ2-4, with 7 bases aligning to TRBD1. This CDR3 comprises 17 residues. From germline, CDR1 is SNHLY and CDR2 FYNNEI. J lost 0 bases, V lost 11 bases, and 16 bases had no gene match. The CDR3 nucleotides are TGTGCCGGAGAGACAGGGCCCGCATTACAAGCCAAAAACATTCAGTACTTC. It codes for CAGETGPALQAKNIQYF.

This clonotype was detected ten times or more. This chain joins TRBV20-1 and TRBJ2-3, with 12 bases that match TRBD2. The length of the CDR3 is 12 residues. Germline lookup yields CDR1 DFQATT and CDR2 SNEGSKA (reference sequence). V was clipped by 8 bases and J by 5 bases; unmatched bases: 2. The CDR3: CSPLAGGDTQYF. The CDR3 nucleotides are TGCAGTCCACTAGCGGGAGGAGATACGCAGTATTTT.

In this sample, this clonotype turned up a few times. The chain uses TRBV5-5 and TRBJ2-1; 7 bases fit TRBD2. The V gene end was trimmed by 6 bases and the J gene end by 15 bases; junction bases not matched to a gene: 9. The CDR3 runs 11 residues. The germline CDR1 and CDR2 sequences are SGHKS and YYEKEE (reference sequence). The CDR3 reads CASIAIGGSFF. Here the CDR3 DNA reads TGTGCCAGCATCGCCATCGGGGGGTCGTTCTTC.

This clonotype was counted ten times or more. This chain joins TRBV12-3 or TRBV12-4 and TRBJ1-1; D unclear. CDR3 length: 14 residues. V gave up 4 bases and J gave up 1 base, with 10 bases separating them. The CDR3 region is CASSYGGENTEAFF. The CDR3 DNA reads as TGTGCCAGCAGTTATGGAGGAGAGAACACTGAAGCTTTCTTT.

Only a few counts were recorded for this clonotype. This sequence joins TRBV20-1 and TRBJ2-3; the D is unclear. The germline V and J ends were trimmed by 5 bases and 8 bases, with 14 bases remaining between them. The CDR3 is 12 amino acids. The germline CDR1 and CDR2 sequences are DFQATT and SNEGSKA (reference sequence). The CDR3 DNA is TGCAGTGCTCTCCCATCCCTTAGTACGCAGTATTTT. It encodes CSALPSLSTQYF.

This clonotype has only a few counts. The V and J genes are TRBV10-2 and TRBJ1-2, with unresolved D. Germline values: CDR1 WSHSY, CDR2 SAAADI. This CDR3 spans 13 amino acids. V lost 7 bases, J lost 4 bases, and 13 bases lay in between. DNA of the CDR3: TGCGCCAGCAATCCTACAGCGCTCTATGGCTACACCTTC. Its protein is CASNPTALYGYTF.

V is TRBV6-5 and J is TRBJ1-5; maybe TRBD1 (5 bases). V lost 0 bases to trimming and J lost 4 bases, with 10 bases between them. Germline values: CDR1 MNHEY, CDR2 SVGAGI. The CDR3 consists of 15 residues. The chain's CDR3 is CASSYSTERNQPQHF. The CDR3 DNA reads as TGTGCCAGCAGTTACTCGACAGAAAGAAATCAGCCCCAGCATTTT.

The sample holds a few counts of this clonotype. This chain's CDR3 is CASSLAGLASTGELFF. The CDR3, as DNA: TGTGCCAGCAGTTTAGCAGGACTAGCCAGCACCGGGGAGCTGTTTTTT. This chain uses TRBV12-3 or TRBV12-4 with TRBJ2-2; 8 nucleotides align to TRBD2. The CDR3 totals 16 residues. Trimming at V came to 0 bases and at J to 4 bases, leaving 4 bases not matched to a gene.

This clonotype was picked up a small number of times. This chain connects TRBV7-6 to TRBJ1-4, with D perhaps TRBD1 (5 bases). V shed 6 bases and J shed 0 bases, with 8 bases lying between them. Germline V gene data show CDR1 as SGHVS and CDR2 as FNYEAQ. The CDR3 contains 14 residues. CDR3 loop: CASSVGATNEKLFF. CDR3 bases: TGTGCCAGCAGTGTAGGGGCAACTAATGAAAAACTGTTTTTT.

V usage is TRBV12-3 or TRBV12-4 and J usage is TRBJ2-7, with D perhaps TRBD2 (5 bases). Trimming pared 7 bases from V and 0 bases from J, leaving 13 bases between. The length of the CDR3 is 14 residues. The CDR3 loop is CASTLSGYSYEQYF. The CDR3 nucleotides read TGTGCCAGCACCCTAAGCGGATACTCCTACGAGCAGTACTTC.

V gene TRBV27 combines with J gene TRBJ2-7; 7 bases fit TRBD2. This CDR3 region has 14 residues. The trim removed 3 bases at V and 3 bases at J, leaving 5 bases unmatched. The V gene's germline CDR1 is MNHEY and CDR2 SMNVEV (reference sequence). Here the CDR3 DNA reads TGTGCCAGCAGTTTTCTACCGGGAGGCTACGAGCAGTACTTC. This translates into CASSFLPGGYEQYF.

The chain links TRBV20-1 to TRBJ2-5; the D is unclear. CDR1 DFQATT and CDR2 SNEGSKA come from the germline V gene (reference sequence). There are 12 residues in the CDR3. V was clipped by 1 base and J by 3 bases, with 6 bases between them. The CDR3 sequence is CSARVVKETQYF. Here the CDR3 DNA reads TGCAGTGCTAGAGTGGTGAAAGAGACCCAGTACTTC.